This entry lists 31 T cell receptor beta chains sequenced from one sample in a study of blood T cells in healthy people across ages. Then a second PCR, running about 6 to 12 cycles, was carried out with a sample-barcoded 5' primer and a J-beta primer mix. TCRdb itself ran the 5' RACE reads through MiXCR, one entry per CDR3 protein. The repertoire has 1.5 million to 2 million distinct CDR3 sequences, about 28% of them found once; the top ten carry 6.5% to 8.5%. The specimen was blood. These receptors all come from a woman younger than 45 in good health.

The CDR3, as DNA: TGCGCCAGCAGCTTGGCTCAGGGGGTGGTCGAGCAGTACTTC. This encodes CASSLAQGVVEQYF. The rearrangement links TRBV5-1 to TRBJ2-7; TRBD1 matches 7 bases. J lost 6 bases, V lost 0 bases, and 6 bases had no gene match. The germline V gene encodes CDR1 SGHRS and CDR2 YFSETQ. The CDR3 is made up of 14 amino acids.

This clonotype was counted a few times. Mismatch with germline at one junction end may stem from a read error. The chain links TRBV12-3 or TRBV12-4 to TRBJ1-5; D may be TRBD1 (6 bases). The CDR3 consists of 18 residues. CDR3 protein: CASSLARDRGQLDQPRHF. The CDR3 DNA reads as TGTGCCAGCAGTTTAGCAAGGGATCGGGGGCAGTTGGATCAGCCCCGGCATTTT.

Details on this clonotype: A much larger clone sits a single nucleotide away, making a read error possible. The V and J genes are TRBV5-1 and TRBJ2-7, with D unresolved. Germline V gene data show CDR1 as SGHRS and CDR2 as YFSETQ. This CDR3 has 14 residues. V lost 3 bases, J lost 3 bases, and 13 bases lay in between. The DNA of the CDR3 is TGCGCCAGCAGCTGGTCGGTAGAAAACTACGAGCAGTACTTC. The encoded protein is CASSWSVENYEQYF. The whole variable domain, filled in from reference TRBV5-1 and TRBJ2-7, reads KAGVTQTPRYLIKTRGQQVTLSCSPISGHRSVSWYQQTPGQGLQFLFEYFSETQRNKGNFPGRFSGRQFSNSRSEMNVSTLELGDSALYLCASSWSVENYEQYFGPGTRLTVT.

This rearrangement joins TRBV30 to TRBJ1-1, with 8 bases matching TRBD1. V shed 6 bases and J 3 bases; nucleotides not matched to a gene: 6. This CDR3 is 13 amino acids long. The germline gives CDR1 GTSNPN, CDR2 SVGIG (reference sequence). The DNA of the CDR3 is TGTGCCTGTACAGGGGGGCGAGACACTGAAGCTTTCTTT. As protein: CACTGGRDTEAFF.

The chain combines TRBV4-1 with TRBJ2-7; D unclear. From germline, CDR1 is MGHRA and CDR2 YSYEKL. The CDR3 is 13 amino acids. Trimming pared 4 bases from V and 5 bases from J, leaving 12 bases between. CDR3 sequence: CASSRSGINEQYF. The CDR3 nucleotides read TGCGCCAGCAGCCGGTCAGGTATAAACGAGCAGTACTTC.

This clonotype showed up just a few times. The germline gene is not matched at one end of the junction; a read error may be the cause. V usage is TRBV12-3 or TRBV12-4 and J usage is TRBJ2-1, with D possibly TRBD1 on 6 matching bases. The CDR3 contains 16 residues. CDR3: CASTKQGRSSYSEQFF. CDR3 bases: TGTGCCAGCACTAAACAGGGTAGGAGCTCCTACAGTGAGCAGTTCTTC.

V usage is TRBV4-3 and J usage is TRBJ1-5; D is uncertain. The CDR3 runs 14 residues. Per the germline V gene, CDR1 is LGHNA and CDR2 is YSLEER. Trimming removed 4 bases at V and 4 bases at J, with 11 bases between. The DNA of the CDR3 is TGCGCCAGCAGCCCGGAACCCGGTAATCAGCCCCAGCATTTT. Encoded protein: CASSPEPGNQPQHF.

This clonotype was seen a few times. The chain carries TRBV20-1 and TRBJ1-2; 9 positions agree with TRBD1. Losses at the gene ends were 5 bases for V and 3 bases for J; bases not matched to a gene: 4. Germline V lookup: CDR1 DFQATT, CDR2 SNEGSKA (reference sequence). This CDR3 has 13 residues. CDR3 in amino acids: CSASRTGDYGYTF. The CDR3 DNA follows: TGCAGTGCTTCCCGGACAGGGGACTATGGCTACACCTTC.

This sequence joins TRBV4-1 and TRBJ2-1; possible D gene TRBD2, 5 bases. The CDR3 totals 16 residues. Germline V gene data show CDR1 as MGHRA and CDR2 as YSYEKL. The V end lost 3 bases, the J end lost 4 bases, and 16 bases lay between the germline ends. For the CDR3, the DNA is TGCGCCAGCAGCCAGCCGGTGAAGGGAGCGTACAATGAGCAGTTCTTC. It is translated as CASSQPVKGAYNEQFF.

The sample holds a few counts of this clonotype. At one end the junction does not follow the germline gene, possibly because of a read error. J is TRBJ2-5 and V is TRBV7-8; possible D gene TRBD2, 6 bases. Germline values: CDR1 SGHVS, CDR2 FQNEAQ. The CDR3 length is 12 residues. The CDR3 DNA reads TGTACCAGCAGCGTGGCGGGGGAGACCCAGTACTTC. Translated, it gives CTSSVAGETQYF.

This clonotype was detected ten times or more. The rearrangement joins TRBV5-1 to TRBJ2-5, with D unclear. CDR3 length: 14 residues. V lost 0 bases to trimming and J lost 2 bases, with 8 bases between them. From germline, CDR1 is SGHRS and CDR2 YFSETQ. CDR3 coding DNA: TGCGCCAGCAGCTTGGATTTGCTACAAGAGACCCAGTACTTC. It translates to CASSLDLLQETQYF.

V gene TRBV9 combines with J gene TRBJ2-1; the match to TRBD2 covers 7 bases. The trim removed 6 bases at V and 7 bases at J, leaving 10 bases unmatched. Germline CDR1 and CDR2: SGDLS and YYNGEE. The CDR3 is 14 amino acids. The chain's CDR3 is CASNPITSANEQFF. CDR3 bases: TGTGCCAGCAACCCCATCACTAGCGCGAATGAGCAGTTCTTC.

This clonotype was detected a few times. The chain is built from TRBV11-2 and TRBJ2-7, with no clear D. Deletions cut 3 bases from V and 1 base from J, with 13 bases between. The germline gives CDR1 SGHAT, CDR2 FQNNGV. CDR3 size: 15 residues. The CDR3 bases are TGTGCCAGCAGCTTTTTTCGGACGGCATCCTACGAGCAGTACTTC. Translation: CASSFFRTASYEQYF.

This clonotype turned up a few times. The rearrangement joins TRBV9 to TRBJ2-1; 7 bases are shared with TRBD2. Trimming removed 2 bases from V and 7 bases from J; junction bases left unmatched: 12. Germline CDR1 reads SGDLS; CDR2 reads YYNGEE. This CDR3 has 16 residues. The CDR3 DNA is TGTGCCAGCAGCGTCGAAGCGGGACCACCTCTAAATGAGCAGTTCTTC. Encoded protein: CASSVEAGPPLNEQFF.

The chain joins TRBV7-9 to TRBJ1-6; TRBD1 might be the D (6 bases). V lost 1 base to trimming and J lost 9 bases, with 13 bases between them. Looked up from germline, CDR1 is SEHNR and CDR2 is FQNEAQ (reference sequence). This CDR3 is 15 amino acids long. CDR3 sequence reads: CASSLVGGTSSPLHF. The CDR3 DNA sequence: TGTGCCAGCAGCTTAGTAGGGGGTACAAGTTCACCCCTCCACTTT.

A few counts support this clonotype. This chain uses TRBV20-1 with TRBJ1-5; weak D call: TRBD1 (5 bases). This CDR3 comprises 15 residues. Germline V gene lookup returns CDR1 DFQATT and CDR2 SNEGSKA (reference sequence). The germline V and J ends were trimmed by 2 bases and 4 bases, with 15 bases remaining between them. Here the CDR3 reads CSARRPTEGNQPQHF. The CDR3 DNA reads as TGCAGTGCTAGAAGGCCGACAGAGGGTAATCAGCCCCAGCATTTT.

The V gene is TRBV4-1, the J gene TRBJ1-2; D not resolved. V lost 0 bases, J lost 4 bases, and 12 bases lay in between. The germline gives CDR1 MGHRA, CDR2 YSYEKL. This CDR3 is 15 amino acids long. CDR3 in amino acids: CASSQEAKRPYGYTF. The DNA of the CDR3 is TGCGCCAGCAGCCAAGAAGCCAAACGGCCCTATGGCTACACCTTC.

J is TRBJ1-4 and V is TRBV2; D remains unclear. This CDR3 has 12 amino acids. CDR1 is SNHLY and CDR2 is FYNNEI in the germline V gene. V dropped 3 bases and J dropped 9 bases, with 8 bases sitting between them. This chain's CDR3 is CASSDSVQKLFF. The DNA for the CDR3 is TGTGCCAGCAGTGATTCCGTCCAAAAACTGTTTTTT.

This chain connects TRBV7-2 to TRBJ2-1; the match to TRBD2 covers 7 bases. The V gene's germline CDR1 is SGHTA and CDR2 FQGNSA. The CDR3 is made up of 16 amino acids. Trimming took 5 bases from V and 3 from J; bases not matched to a gene: 10. The CDR3 DNA reads TGTGCCAGCAGCCTAGGACCCGGGAGGAACTACAATGAGCAGTTCTTC. Its translation: CASSLGPGRNYNEQFF.

This clonotype appeared once. This may stem from a read error, because a much larger clone lies one nucleotide away. The chain carries TRBV7-9 and TRBJ2-7, with 8 positions matching TRBD1. The DNA matches TRBJ2-5 better at its end, which makes the J call doubtful. This CDR3 spans 14 amino acids. Germline V gene sequence: CDR1 SEHNR, CDR2 FQNEAQ (reference sequence). DNA for the CDR3: TGTGCCAACAGCTCCCGGACAGGGAAAGAGACCCAGTACTTC. This encodes CANSSRTGKETQYF.

The rearrangement links TRBV20-1 to TRBJ2-3; D not certain. Trimming left V 5 bases short and J 1 base short, with 22 bases between. Per the germline V gene, CDR1 is DFQATT and CDR2 is SNEGSKA (reference sequence). This CDR3 has 17 residues. This CDR3 is CSAGPFSRGTGTDTQYF. The CDR3 DNA reads as TGCAGTGCTGGGCCCTTCTCGCGCGGCACTGGCACAGATACGCAGTATTTT.

The table lists this clonotype with a few counts. V gene TRBV3-1 combines with J gene TRBJ1-4, with D unresolved. Germline V gene lookup returns CDR1 LGHDT and CDR2 YNNKEL (reference sequence). Between the trimmed V and J ends, which lost 2 bases and 0 bases, there was a span of 4 bases. This CDR3 is built from 14 residues. The CDR3 DNA reads TGTGCCAGCAGCCAAAAGGCAACTAATGAAAAACTGTTTTTT. Its protein is CASSQKATNEKLFF.

This clonotype was counted many times. The V and J genes are TRBV6-1 and TRBJ2-5; D is uncertain. This CDR3 is 14 amino acids long. CDR1 and CDR2 from the germline V gene are MNHNS and SASEGT. V was trimmed by 1 base and J by 3 bases, leaving 9 bases between them. The CDR3 region is CASSEVYPKETQYF. The DNA for the CDR3 is TGTGCCAGCAGTGAAGTGTATCCTAAAGAGACCCAGTACTTC.

J is TRBJ2-1 and V is TRBV24-1; 7 positions agree with TRBD2. V lost 4 bases and J lost 2; bases outside the gene matches: 7. The CDR3 extends over 16 amino acids. Germline CDR1 reads KGHDR; CDR2 reads SFDVKD. This chain's CDR3 is CATSDRLAGAYNEQFF. For the CDR3, the DNA is TGTGCCACCAGTGACCGCTTGGCGGGGGCCTACAATGAGCAGTTCTTC.

The chain carries TRBV9 and TRBJ2-2, with 7 positions matching TRBD1. Germline V gene data show CDR1 as SGDLS and CDR2 as YYNGEE. The V segment lost 4 bases and the J segment 7 bases; nucleotides outside the gene matches: 10. The CDR3 sequence is 15 residues long. CDR3 bases: TGTGCCAGCAGCCTACGGGACAGTTCGGGCGGGGAGCTGTTTTTT. Translating it yields CASSLRDSSGGELFF.

This clonotype was recorded once. The junction does not match germline at one end; this may be a read error. The chain links TRBV5-1 to TRBJ1-2; D gene unclear. Germline CDR1 and CDR2: SGHRS and YFSETQ. The length of the CDR3 is 16 residues. CDR3 nucleotides: TGCGCCAGCAGCTTGTGGTCGCGTAGCAACCCCGATGGCTGCACCTTC. This translates into CASSLWSRSNPDGCTF. Filled out from reference TRBV5-1 and TRBJ1-2, the complete variable domain reads KAGVTQTPRYLIKTRGQQVTLSCSPISGHRSVSWYQQTPGQGLQFLFEYFSETQRNKGNFPGRFSGRQFSNSRSEMNVSTLELGDSALYLCASSLWSRSNPDGCTFGSGTRLTVV.

This chain joins TRBV20-1 and TRBJ2-4; 7 nucleotides align to TRBD1. The last part of the DNA fits TRBJ2-7 better; the J call may be wrong. CDR3 length: 16 residues. Germline lookup yields CDR1 DFQATT and CDR2 SNEGSKA (reference sequence). The CDR3 sequence: CSARAQKGQACYEQYF. The CDR3, as DNA: TGCAGTGCTAGAGCCCAGAAAGGACAGGCTTGCTACGAGCAGTACTTC.

This rearrangement joins TRBV12-3 or TRBV12-4 to TRBJ2-6, with D unclear. Trimming pared 6 bases from V and 2 bases from J, leaving 11 bases between. This CDR3 has 15 amino acids. The CDR3 reads CASRFLAAGANVLTF. CDR3 in DNA: TGTGCCAGCAGATTTTTAGCTGCTGGGGCCAACGTCCTGACTTTC.

This clonotype was counted a few times. The chain recombines TRBV6-4 with TRBJ2-3; possibly TRBD2 for D (5 bases). Germline values: CDR1 MRHNA, CDR2 SNTAGT. V lost 3 bases, J lost 4 bases, and 11 bases lay in between. CDR3 length: 14 amino acids. As DNA, the CDR3 is TGTGCCAGCAGTGAGACCCGGGAAGCAGATACGCAGTATTTT. Protein: CASSETREADTQYF.

This clonotype was picked up a small number of times. V usage is TRBV7-9 and J usage is TRBJ2-7; D gene unclear. Trimming left V 4 bases short and J 7 bases short, with 14 bases between. CDR1 and CDR2 (germline): SEHNR, FQNEAQ (reference sequence). The CDR3 consists of 13 residues. This CDR3 is CASSSYHGEEQYF. The CDR3 bases are TGTGCCAGCAGCTCATACCATGGCGAAGAGCAGTACTTC.

This clonotype was recorded only once. The genes are TRBV12-3 or TRBV12-4 and TRBJ1-6; 11 bases are a match to TRBD1. The junction had 5 bases not matched to a gene; V was cut back by 6 bases and J by 13 bases. This CDR3 spans 13 amino acids. CDR3 amino acids: CASSTGTGGPLHF. Written as DNA, the CDR3 is TGTGCCAGCAGCACCGGGACAGGGGGGCCCCTCCACTTT.